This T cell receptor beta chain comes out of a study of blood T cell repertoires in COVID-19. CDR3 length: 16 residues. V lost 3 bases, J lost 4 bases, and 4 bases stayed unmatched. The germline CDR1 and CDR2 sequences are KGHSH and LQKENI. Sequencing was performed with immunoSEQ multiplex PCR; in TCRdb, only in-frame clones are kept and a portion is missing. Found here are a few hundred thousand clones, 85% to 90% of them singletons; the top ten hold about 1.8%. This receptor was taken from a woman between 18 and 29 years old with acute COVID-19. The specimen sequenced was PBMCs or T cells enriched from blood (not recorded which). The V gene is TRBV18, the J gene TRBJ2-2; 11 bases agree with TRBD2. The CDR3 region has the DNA TGTGCCAGCTCACCCACTAGCGGGAGTTTCACCGGGGAGCTGTTTTTT. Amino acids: CASSPTSGSFTGELFF. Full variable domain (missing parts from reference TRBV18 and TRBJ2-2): NAGVMQNPRHLVRRRGQEARLRCSPMKGHSHVYWYRQLPEEGLKFMVYLQKENIIDESGMPKERFSAEFPKEGPSILRIQQVVRGDSAAYFCASSPTSGSFTGELFFGEGSRLTVL.